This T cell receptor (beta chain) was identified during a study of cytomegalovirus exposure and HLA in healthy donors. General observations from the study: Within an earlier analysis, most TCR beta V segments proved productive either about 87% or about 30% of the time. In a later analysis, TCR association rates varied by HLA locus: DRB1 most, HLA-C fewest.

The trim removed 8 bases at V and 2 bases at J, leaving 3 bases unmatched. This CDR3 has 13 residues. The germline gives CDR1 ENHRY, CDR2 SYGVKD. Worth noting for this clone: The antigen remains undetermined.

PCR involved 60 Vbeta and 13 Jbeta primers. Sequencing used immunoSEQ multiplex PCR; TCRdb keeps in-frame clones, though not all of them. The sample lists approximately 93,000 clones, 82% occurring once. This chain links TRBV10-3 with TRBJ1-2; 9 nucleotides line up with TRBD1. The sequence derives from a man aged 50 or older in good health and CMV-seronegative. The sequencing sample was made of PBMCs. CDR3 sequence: CAIGGQGNYGYTF. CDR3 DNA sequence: TGTGCCATCGGGGGACAGGGAAACTATGGCTACACCTTC.